These 4 T cell receptor beta chains originate from one sample sequenced in a study of tumor-infiltrating lymphocytes in primary liver carcinoma. Blood RNA was derived from unsorted whole blood, and germline DNA was extracted too. With a constant-region primer, TCR beta cDNA was made from 450 to 650 ng of total RNA. Sequencing libraries for TCR beta derived from three nested multiplex PCR rounds that used slightly modified ARM-PCR. Each of the first two PCR rounds ran approximately 10 cycles with TRBV1-TRBV30 forward and C-beta reverse primers. TCRdb called the multiplex PCR reads again in MiXCR, with one record for every CDR3 protein. Among approximately 330,000 distinct CDR3 sequences listed, less than 75% were seen once. Sequencing was carried out using peripheral blood. The receptors were gathered from a man aged 40-49 years with primary liver carcinoma and hepatitis B virus infection.

V gene TRBV6-5 combines with J gene TRBJ2-3, with 7 positions matching TRBD2. With V trimmed by 7 bases and J by 3 bases, 10 bases remained unmatched. The CDR3 is 15 amino acids. The V gene's germline CDR1 is MNHEY and CDR2 SVGAGI. The CDR3 region is CASTSLGEGTDTQYF. In DNA form, the CDR3 reads TGTGCCAGCACTTCATTGGGGGAGGGAACAGATACGCAGTATTTT.

The chain links TRBV30 to TRBJ1-6; TRBD1 is a possible D gene (5 bases). Trimming cost V 2 bases and J 7 bases, with 6 bases left between them. The germline gives CDR1 GTSNPN, CDR2 SVGIG (reference sequence). The CDR3 sequence is 12 residues long. CDR3 in DNA: TGTGCCTGGAGTCGACAGAATTCACCCCTCCACTTT. Its translation: CAWSRQNSPLHF.

The chain recombines TRBV28 with TRBJ2-2; no reliable D call. Per germline, CDR1 MDHEN and CDR2 SYDVKM. This CDR3 has 14 residues. Trimming removed 4 bases from V and 8 bases from J, with 14 bases in between. The CDR3 sequence is CASSSGWEAGELFF. The CDR3 DNA follows: TGTGCCAGCAGTTCCGGATGGGAAGCGGGGGAGCTGTTTTTT.

Note on this clonotype: One end of the junction is discordant with germline, which a read error may explain. This chain joins TRBV4-2 and TRBJ1-2, with TRBD1 as a possible D gene (6 bases). This CDR3 spans 17 amino acids. Germline V gene data show CDR1 as LGHNA and CDR2 as YNFKEQ. The CDR3 DNA reads as TGTGCCAGCAGCCAAGACCCCGAGACAGGTTTCATTTATGGCTACATCTTC. This gives the protein CASSQDPETGFIYGYIF.